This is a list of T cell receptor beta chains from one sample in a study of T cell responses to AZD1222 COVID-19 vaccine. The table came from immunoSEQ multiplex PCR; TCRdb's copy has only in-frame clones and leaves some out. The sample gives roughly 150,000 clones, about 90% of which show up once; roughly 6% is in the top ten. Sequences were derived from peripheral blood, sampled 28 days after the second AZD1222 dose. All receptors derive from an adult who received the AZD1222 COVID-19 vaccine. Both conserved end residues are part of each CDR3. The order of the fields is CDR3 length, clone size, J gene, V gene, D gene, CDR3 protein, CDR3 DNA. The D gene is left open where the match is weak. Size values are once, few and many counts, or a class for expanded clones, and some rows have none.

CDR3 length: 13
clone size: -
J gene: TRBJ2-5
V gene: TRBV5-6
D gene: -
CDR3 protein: CASSLYIGETQYF
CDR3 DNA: TGTGCCAGCAGCTTGTACATAGGTGAGACCCAGTACTTC

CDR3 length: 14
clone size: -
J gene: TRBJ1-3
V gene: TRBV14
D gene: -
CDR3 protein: CASSQAFTGLSIYF
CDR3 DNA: TGTGCCAGCAGCCAAGCCTTTACGGGACTTAGCATATATTTT

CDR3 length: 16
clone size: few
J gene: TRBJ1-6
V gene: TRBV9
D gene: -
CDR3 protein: CASSRGAQENGSPLHF
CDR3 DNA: TGTGCCAGCAGCCGTGGGGCCCAGGAGAACGGGTCACCCCTCCACTTT

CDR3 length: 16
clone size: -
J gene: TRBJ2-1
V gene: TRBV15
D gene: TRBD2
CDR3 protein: CATSRTSGAGNNEQFF
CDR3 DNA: TGTGCCACCAGCAGGACTAGCGGAGCGGGAAACAATGAGCAGTTCTTC

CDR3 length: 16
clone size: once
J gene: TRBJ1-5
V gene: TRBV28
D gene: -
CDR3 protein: CASRSGAIYSNQPQHF
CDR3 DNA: TGTGCCAGCAGGAGCGGGGCCATCTATAGCAATCAGCCCCAGCATTTT

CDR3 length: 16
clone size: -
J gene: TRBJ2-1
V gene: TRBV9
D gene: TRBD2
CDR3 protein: CASSVAASGGINEQFF
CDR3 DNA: TGTGCCAGCAGCGTAGCGGCTAGCGGGGGTATCAATGAGCAGTTCTTC

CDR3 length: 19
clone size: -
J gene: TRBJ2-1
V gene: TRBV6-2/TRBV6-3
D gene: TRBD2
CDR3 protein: CASSYSGLAGGLYYNEQFF
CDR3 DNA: TGTGCCAGCAGTTACTCGGGACTAGCGGGGGGGCTCTACTACAATGAGCAGTTCTTC

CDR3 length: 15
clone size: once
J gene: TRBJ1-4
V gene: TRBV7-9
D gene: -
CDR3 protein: CASSLPGSTNEKLFF
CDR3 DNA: TGTGCCAGCAGCCTACCGGGATCAACTAATGAAAAACTGTTTTTT

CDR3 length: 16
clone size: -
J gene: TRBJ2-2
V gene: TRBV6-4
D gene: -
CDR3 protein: CASSPISVPNTGELFF
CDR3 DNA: TGTGCCAGCAGCCCAATTAGCGTACCGAACACCGGGGAGCTGTTTTTT

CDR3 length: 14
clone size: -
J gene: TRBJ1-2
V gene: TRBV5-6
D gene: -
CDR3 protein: CASSSSQTPYGYTF
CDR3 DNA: TGTGCCAGCAGCTCCTCCCAGACGCCCTATGGCTACACCTTC

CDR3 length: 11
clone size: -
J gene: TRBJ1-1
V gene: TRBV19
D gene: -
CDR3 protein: CASSRYTEAFF
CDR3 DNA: TGTGCCAGTAGTAGGTACACTGAAGCTTTCTTT

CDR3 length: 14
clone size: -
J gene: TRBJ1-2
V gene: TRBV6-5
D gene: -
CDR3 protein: CASSYYPVGVGYTF
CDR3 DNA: TGTGCCAGCAGTTACTATCCGGTAGGGGTTGGCTACACCTTC

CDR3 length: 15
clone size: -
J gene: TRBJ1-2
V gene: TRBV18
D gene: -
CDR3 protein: CASSPRIEANYGYTF
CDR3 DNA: TGTGCCAGCTCACCACGAATAGAAGCTAACTATGGCTACACCTTC

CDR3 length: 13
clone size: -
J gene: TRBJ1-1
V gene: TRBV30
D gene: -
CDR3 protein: CAWSRTQLTEAFF
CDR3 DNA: TGTGCCTGGTCGCGGACGCAACTCACTGAAGCTTTCTTT

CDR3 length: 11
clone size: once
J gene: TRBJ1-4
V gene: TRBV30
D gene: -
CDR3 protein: CAWSVYEKLFF
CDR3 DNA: TGTGCCTGGAGTGTTTATGAAAAACTGTTTTTT

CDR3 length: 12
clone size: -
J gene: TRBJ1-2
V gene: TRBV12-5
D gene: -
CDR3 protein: CASALDSRGYTF
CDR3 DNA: TGTGCTAGTGCCCTGGACAGTCGGGGCTACACCTTC

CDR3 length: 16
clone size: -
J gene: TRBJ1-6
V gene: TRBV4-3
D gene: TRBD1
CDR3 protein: CASSQQGAGYNSPLHF
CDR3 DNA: TGCGCCAGCAGCCAACAGGGGGCTGGGTATAATTCACCCCTCCACTTT

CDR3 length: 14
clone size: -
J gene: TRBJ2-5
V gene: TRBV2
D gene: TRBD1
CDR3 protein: CASKMTGGVETQYF
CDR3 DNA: TGTGCCAGCAAGATGACAGGGGGCGTGGAGACCCAGTACTTC

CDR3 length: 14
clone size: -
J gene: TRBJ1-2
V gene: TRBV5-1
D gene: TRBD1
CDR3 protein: CASSLQAGQGGYTF
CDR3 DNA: TGCGCCAGCAGCTTGCAGGCAGGACAGGGAGGCTACACCTTC

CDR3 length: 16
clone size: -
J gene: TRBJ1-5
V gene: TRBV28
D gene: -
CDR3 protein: CASSLRGRGSNQPQHF
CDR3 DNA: TGTGCCAGCAGTTTAAGGGGGAGAGGTTCCAATCAGCCCCAGCATTTT

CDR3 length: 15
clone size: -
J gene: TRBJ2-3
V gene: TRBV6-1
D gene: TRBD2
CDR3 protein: CASSEGSGGTDTQYF
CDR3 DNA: TGTGCCAGCAGTGAAGGCAGCGGGGGCACAGATACGCAGTATTTT

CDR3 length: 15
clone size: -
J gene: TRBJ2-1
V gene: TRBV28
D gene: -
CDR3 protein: CASSQSESPTNRQFF
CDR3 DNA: TGTGCCAGCAGCCAGTCAGAAAGCCCCACAAATAGGCAGTTCTTC